This record covers a single T cell receptor beta chain. The antigen is not known. The sample is drawn from a study of identical twins. Study-wide results and limits: Fewer insertions characterized abundant cord blood beta clonotypes, whereas memory repertoires showed none. When twins shared out-of-frame alpha sequences, those sequences had excess low generation probability.

Germline CDR1 SGHRS, CDR2 YFSETQ. CDR3 length equals 17 residues. Germline trimming cut 0 bases from V and 4 bases from J; bases unmatched to any gene: 6. Each CDR3 protein gets one entry after TCRdb re-called the 5' RACE reads with MiXCR. Here the sample spans hundreds of thousands of distinct CDR3 sequences, more than 9% being singletons. Another study also made use of these data, one on yellow fever vaccine responses in identical twins.

This clonotype originated in a woman younger than 30 in good health. The V gene is TRBV5-1, the J gene TRBJ2-3, with 12 positions matching TRBD2. The sample taken for sequencing was PBMCs. The CDR3 is CASSLETSGSASDTQYF. CDR3 DNA: TGCGCCAGCAGCTTGGAGACTAGCGGGAGTGCATCAGATACGCAGTATTTT.